The 32 T cell receptor beta chains presented below share a single source sample, sequenced in a study of OX40 agonist ivuxolimab in advanced cancers. The repertoire was sequenced with immunoSEQ multiplex PCR; TCRdb's copy has only in-frame clones and lacks some. The sample contains more than 60,000 clones, roughly nine tenths of which appear only once. The material sequenced was CD4+ or CD8+ T cells sorted from blood, taken in a trial of the OX40 agonist ivuxolimab. These receptors all stem from an adult with an advanced solid tumor such as melanoma, head and neck, liver or kidney cancer.

The chain recombines TRBV9 with TRBJ2-1; D unclear. Germline-derived CDR1 and CDR2 are SGDLS and YYNGEE. V lost 2 bases and J lost 0, with 9 bases in between. The CDR3 spans 15 residues. The CDR3 is CASSVRASSYNEQFF. CDR3 DNA: TGTGCCAGCAGCGTTCGCGCCAGCTCCTACAATGAGCAGTTCTTC.

This sequence joins TRBV2 and TRBJ1-4; the D is unclear. CDR1 SNHLY and CDR2 FYNNEI come from the germline V gene. Trimming removed 8 bases from V and 0 bases from J, with 13 bases in between. This CDR3 contains 15 residues. The CDR3 sequence is CASARLISTNEKLFF. The CDR3 DNA reads TGTGCCAGCGCCAGACTAATATCAACTAATGAAAAACTGTTTTTT.

The chain employs TRBV5-1 and TRBJ1-2, with 7 bases fitting TRBD1. CDR1 SGHRS and CDR2 YFSETQ come from the germline V gene. Unmatched junction bases numbered 5, after V lost 0 bases and J lost 0 bases. The CDR3 loop spans 16 amino acids. CDR3 sequence reads: CASSLGTGAPNYGYTF. In nucleotides, the CDR3 is TGCGCCAGCAGCTTGGGTACAGGGGCACCTAACTATGGCTACACCTTC. The whole variable domain, filled in from reference TRBV5-1 and TRBJ1-2, reads KAGVTQTPRYLIKTRGQQVTLSCSPISGHRSVSWYQQTPGQGLQFLFEYFSETQRNKGNFPGRFSGRQFSNSRSEMNVSTLELGDSALYLCASSLGTGAPNYGYTFGSGTRLTVV.

This clone appeared a few times. The CDR3: CASSGAGTLFMNTEAFF. The CDR3 nucleotides are TGTGCCAGCAGTGGAGCCGGGACACTGTTCATGAACACTGAAGCTTTCTTT. V and J are TRBV25-1 and TRBJ1-1; a weak D match, TRBD1 (6 bases). Germline V CDR1 and CDR2: MGHDK, SYGVNS. The V and J ends lost 4 bases and 0 bases respectively, with 18 bases between them. This CDR3 comprises 17 residues.

The CDR3 DNA reads TGTGCCAGCAGCGACAGGGTCTCCTACAATGAGCAGTTCTTC. Translating it yields CASSDRVSYNEQFF. The V and J genes are TRBV11-1 and TRBJ2-1, with 7 positions matching TRBD1. V lost 5 bases to trimming and J lost 0 bases; unmatched junction nucleotides: 1. The CDR3 extends over 14 amino acids. Germline-derived CDR1 and CDR2 are SGHAT and FQDESV (reference sequence).

The J gene is TRBJ2-5, the V gene TRBV11-1, with 9 bases identical to TRBD1. Germline trimming cut 3 bases from V and 3 bases from J; bases unmatched to any gene: 5. Germline V CDR1 and CDR2: SGHAT, FQDESV (reference sequence). This CDR3 spans 15 amino acids. In DNA form, the CDR3 reads TGTGCCAGCAGCTTGCGACAGGGGGGGAAAGAGACCCAGTACTTC. Protein sequence: CASSLRQGGKETQYF.

V is TRBV27 and J is TRBJ1-1; D gene uncertain. Germline V lookup: CDR1 MNHEY, CDR2 SMNVEV (reference sequence). The CDR3 sequence is 13 residues long. V was pared by 5 bases and J by 4 bases, with 11 bases between. The CDR3 bases are TGTGCCAGCAGTGTAACAGAATTCACTGAAGCTTTCTTT. It translates to CASSVTEFTEAFF.

The rearrangement uses TRBV27 and TRBJ2-7, with a possible D match to TRBD2 (5 bases). Trimming pared 6 bases from V and 4 bases from J, leaving 16 bases between. The CDR3 has 14 residues. CDR1 MNHEY and CDR2 SMNVEV come from the germline V gene (reference sequence). This CDR3 reads CASRRPGVAYEQYF. CDR3 sequence (DNA): TGTGCCAGCAGACGCCCCGGGGTAGCGTACGAGCAGTACTTC.

V is TRBV5-8 and J is TRBJ2-5; TRBD2 matches at 7 bases. Germline trimming cut 4 bases from V and 4 bases from J; bases unmatched to any gene: 13. CDR3 length: 16 amino acids. CDR1 and CDR2 from the germline V gene are SGHTS and YDEGEE. Here the CDR3 reads CASSHISGRGGETQYF. CDR3 coding DNA: TGTGCCAGCAGCCATATAAGTGGGAGGGGAGGAGAGACCCAGTACTTC. Based on the CDR3 plus reference TRBV5-8 and TRBJ2-5, the full variable domain is EAGVTQSPTHLIKTRGQQATLRCSPISGHTSVYWYQQALGLGLQFLLWYDEGEERNRGNFPPRFSGRQFPNYSSELNVNALELEDSALYLCASSHISGRGGETQYFGPGTRLLVL.

V and J are TRBV4-3 and TRBJ2-1; 11 bases match TRBD2. Germline CDR1 LGHNA, CDR2 YSLEER. V trimming: 0 bases; J trimming: 12 bases; junction bases outside the gene matches: 7. The CDR3 is made up of 15 amino acids. The CDR3 coding sequence is TGCGCCAGCAGCCAAGATCAAGGGACTAGCGGTTGGCAGTTCTTC. Its protein is CASSQDQGTSGWQFF.

This clone occurred once. V and J are TRBV7-8 and TRBJ1-2; D is ambiguous. V shed 1 base and J shed 5 bases, with 17 bases lying between them. The CDR3 totals 16 residues. The germline CDR1 and CDR2 sequences are SGHVS and FQNEAQ. The CDR3 DNA is TGTGCCAGCAGCTTAGTGGCCCCGCACAGCCTGTATGGCTACACCTTC. Its protein is CASSLVAPHSLYGYTF.

This chain connects TRBV7-8 to TRBJ1-5; D unresolved. V was clipped by 3 bases and J by 0 bases, with 6 bases between them. Germline CDR1 reads SGHVS; CDR2 reads FQNEAQ. The CDR3 loop spans 14 amino acids. CDR3 sequence (DNA): TGTGCCAGCAGCTTCGGTTTTAGCAATCAGCCCCAGCATTTT. It specifies CASSFGFSNQPQHF.

This clone was detected only a few times. The rearrangement links TRBV6-5 to TRBJ2-1; D not certain. Per the germline V gene, CDR1 is MNHEY and CDR2 is SVGAGI. Trimming cost V 2 bases and J 6 bases, with 14 bases left between them. This CDR3 has 15 residues. The CDR3 sequence is CASSYDPARSNEQFF. The CDR3 nucleotides read TGTGCCAGCAGTTACGATCCAGCGAGGAGCAATGAGCAGTTCTTC.

This chain connects TRBV6-5 to TRBJ2-1; 7 nucleotides match TRBD2. V lost 6 bases to trimming and J lost 4 bases; unmatched junction nucleotides: 9. The CDR3 is 15 amino acids. Germline lookup yields CDR1 MNHEY and CDR2 SVGAGI. CDR3 residues: CASSLNGGGYNEQFF. Here the CDR3 DNA reads TGTGCCAGCAGCCTCAACGGGGGAGGGTACAATGAGCAGTTCTTC.

The J gene is TRBJ1-3, the V gene TRBV5-6; D not resolved. The germline V gene encodes CDR1 SGHDT and CDR2 YYEEEE. The CDR3 extends over 15 amino acids. Trimming shortened V by 0 bases and J by 0 bases, and 7 bases separated the two germline ends. In DNA form, the CDR3 reads TGTGCCAGCAGCTTGGCGAGAAGCTCTGGAAACACCATATATTTT. Translated: CASSLARSSGNTIYF.

This rearrangement joins TRBV5-1 to TRBJ1-5, with 8 bases aligning to TRBD1. The CDR3 runs to 15 residues. V was pared by 2 bases and J by 0 bases, with 1 base of the junction left unmatched. CDR1 SGHRS and CDR2 YFSETQ come from the germline V gene. CDR3 nucleotides: TGCGCCAGCAGCTTACAGGGGGATAGCAATCAGCCCCAGCATTTT. This codes for CASSLQGDSNQPQHF.

The rearrangement uses TRBV5-1 and TRBJ2-5; 7 bases align to TRBD1. The CDR3 loop spans 17 amino acids. The germline V gene has CDR1 SGHRS and CDR2 YFSETQ. The V segment lost 0 bases and the J segment 5 bases; nucleotides outside the gene matches: 13. The CDR3 spells CASSLARAGGLGETQYF. CDR3 coding DNA: TGCGCCAGCAGCTTGGCCCGGGCAGGGGGATTGGGGGAGACCCAGTACTTC.

J is TRBJ2-7 and V is TRBV9; D gene ambiguous. V was cut by 0 bases and J by 1 base, with 8 bases left in between. The CDR3 totals 14 residues. Germline loops: CDR1 SGDLS, CDR2 YYNGEE. The CDR3 bases are TGTGCCAGCAGCGTAGCTTCGGGTTCCTACGAGCAGTACTTC. Its protein is CASSVASGSYEQYF.

This clone turned up a few times. The chain is built from TRBV9 and TRBJ1-3, with a weak D call TRBD1 (5 bases). Trimming took 2 bases from V and 1 from J, leaving 10 bases between them. Germline V CDR1 and CDR2: SGDLS, YYNGEE. The CDR3 has 15 amino acids. The CDR3 is CASSVRSGSGNTIYF. The CDR3 DNA follows: TGTGCCAGCAGCGTGAGATCAGGGTCTGGAAACACCATATATTTT.

The chain couples TRBV4-1 to TRBJ1-3; unclear D gene. CDR3 length: 14 amino acids. The germline gives CDR1 MGHRA, CDR2 YSYEKL. Trimming shortened V by 2 bases and J by 0 bases, and 5 bases separated the two germline ends. This chain's CDR3 is CASSQPSSGNTIYF. CDR3 in DNA: TGCGCCAGCAGCCAACCAAGCTCTGGAAACACCATATATTTT.

The genes are TRBV11-2 and TRBJ2-7; D is undetermined. This CDR3 has 15 amino acids. Trimming took 8 bases from V and 3 from J, leaving 20 bases between them. CDR1 is SGHAT and CDR2 is FQNNGV in the germline V gene. CDR3 protein: CASAKHSSSHYEQYF. The CDR3 DNA sequence: TGTGCCAGCGCCAAGCACAGCTCATCGCACTACGAGCAGTACTTC.

This chain joins TRBV7-2 and TRBJ2-1; weak D call: TRBD2 (5 bases). Germline V gene data show CDR1 as SGHTA and CDR2 as FQGNSA. CDR3 length: 17 amino acids. V was pared by 5 bases and J by 7 bases, with 24 bases between. CDR3 coding DNA: TGTGCCAGCAGCCCCAACATTGGGAGTTCGGTGGGAAATGAGCAGTTCTTC. Protein: CASSPNIGSSVGNEQFF.

In this sample, this clone turned up once. The chain employs TRBV19 and TRBJ1-5; 7 bases fit TRBD1. The CDR3 covers 18 residues. The germline CDR1 and CDR2 sequences are LNHDA and SQIVND (reference sequence). V was pared by 5 bases and J by 7 bases, with 20 bases of the junction left unmatched. CDR3 DNA: TGTGCCAGTAGTCGGGGGCTGGGACAGCCCCTCACCCAGCAGCCCCAGCATTTT. Amino acids: CASSRGLGQPLTQQPQHF.

The chain joins TRBV27 to TRBJ2-3; D ambiguous. The V gene's germline CDR1 is MNHEY and CDR2 SMNVEV (reference sequence). The CDR3 consists of 13 residues. V was clipped by 5 bases and J by 6 bases, with 12 bases between them. CDR3 coding DNA: TGTGCCAGCAGTCGATCCGAGTTGGATACGCAGTATTTT. Protein product: CASSRSELDTQYF.

The rearrangement joins TRBV15 to TRBJ1-1; D is ambiguous. V was pared by 1 base and J by 2 bases, with 11 bases between. Germline V CDR1 and CDR2: LNHNV, YYDKDF (reference sequence). CDR3 length equals 15 residues. The CDR3 protein is CATSRGGGTNTEAFF. Written as DNA, the CDR3 is TGTGCCACCAGCAGAGGAGGCGGAACTAACACTGAAGCTTTCTTT.

This clone was observed a single time. The chain uses TRBV5-1 and TRBJ1-5, with D possibly TRBD1 on 6 matching bases. V was trimmed by 4 bases and J by 3 bases, leaving 14 bases between them. CDR3 size: 15 residues. Germline V lookup: CDR1 SGHRS, CDR2 YFSETQ. The CDR3 sequence: CASSVEGGHNQPQHF. Here the CDR3 DNA reads TGCGCCAGCAGCGTAGAGGGGGGTCACAATCAGCCCCAGCATTTT.

The chain joins TRBV11-1 to TRBJ2-7; 15 bases are shared with TRBD2. V was clipped by 4 bases and J by 1 base; unmatched bases: 5. Germline V gives CDR1 SGHAT, CDR2 FQDESV (reference sequence). This CDR3 is built from 17 residues. DNA for the CDR3: TGTGCCAGCAGCTCGGGACTAGCGGGAGGTCCTTCCTACGAGCAGTACTTC. This translates into CASSSGLAGGPSYEQYF.

The chain has TRBV7-2 and TRBJ1-2; D unresolved. CDR3 length: 14 amino acids. The V end lost 1 base, the J end lost 3 bases, and 9 bases lay between the germline ends. The germline V gene encodes CDR1 SGHTA and CDR2 FQGNSA. DNA of the CDR3: TGTGCCAGCAGCTTAGTTAACTTGGACTATGGCTACACCTTC. Translation gives CASSLVNLDYGYTF.

The chain combines TRBV28 with TRBJ2-3, with no clear D. Trimming took off 1 base at V and 2 bases at J, with 4 bases between the two ends. This CDR3 region has 13 residues. Germline CDR1 reads MDHEN; CDR2 reads SYDVKM. The CDR3 region is CASSLSTTDTQYF. CDR3 DNA sequence: TGTGCCAGCAGTTTATCCACCACAGATACGCAGTATTTT.

This chain uses TRBV6-6 with TRBJ2-7, with D possibly matching TRBD2 (6 bases). Germline CDR1 and CDR2: MNHNY and SVGAGI (reference sequence). V was shortened by 5 bases and J by 7 bases, with 12 bases between the two germline ends. The CDR3 covers 12 residues. CDR3 protein: CASSPPGGEQYF. For the CDR3, the DNA is TGTGCCAGCAGTCCACCTGGAGGGGAGCAGTACTTC.

This chain links TRBV6-1 with TRBJ1-3; possible D gene TRBD1, 6 bases. Germline V lookup: CDR1 MNHNS, CDR2 SASEGT. V dropped 8 bases and J dropped 0 bases, with 14 bases sitting between them. The CDR3 runs to 15 residues. CDR3 amino acids: CASGGTQFSGNTIYF. The CDR3 coding sequence is TGTGCCAGCGGGGGGACACAATTCTCTGGAAACACCATATATTTT.

The chain uses TRBV28 and TRBJ2-7; 7 bases agree with TRBD2. The V and J ends lost 6 bases and 4 bases, in that order; junction bases with no gene match: 6. CDR3 length equals 13 residues. Germline V gene sequence: CDR1 MDHEN, CDR2 SYDVKM. The CDR3 reads CASSSPSGYEQYF. The CDR3 bases are TGTGCCAGCAGCTCCCCTAGCGGATACGAGCAGTACTTC.